The rows below give T cell receptor beta chains drawn from one sample of a study of T cell responses to AZD1222 COVID-19 vaccine. Here immunoSEQ multiplex PCR was the method, and the copy in TCRdb shows in-frame clones only, minus some. This table holds fewer than 100,000 clones, 84% found once. Source: peripheral blood, taken 28 days after the second AZD1222 dose. The receptors here all came from an adult who received the AZD1222 COVID-19 vaccine. The CDR3 runs from the conserved cysteine through the conserved F or W. D genes are given only for firm matches. Size is omitted from some rows. Given values are once, few, many or a class for expanded clones.

CDR3,DNA,size,V,D,J
CASSIPYGGNTEAFF,TGTGCCAGCAGCATACCATATGGCGGGAACACTGAAGCTTTCTTT,-,TRBV11-2,-,TRBJ1-1
CASSPDRGLGYTF,TGTGCCAGCAGCCCAGACAGGGGTCTGGGCTACACCTTC,few,TRBV5-5,TRBD1,TRBJ1-2
CASSQGLAGTDTQYF,TGTGCCAGCAGCCAGGGTCTAGCGGGCACAGATACGCAGTATTTT,-,TRBV3-1/TRBV3-2,TRBD2,TRBJ2-3
CASSYPTGNTEAFF,TGTGCCAGCAGTTACCCCACAGGGAACACTGAAGCTTTCTTT,few,TRBV6-2/TRBV6-3,-,TRBJ1-1
CASSLEGMPYEQYF,TGTGCCAGCAGCTTAGAAGGGATGCCCTACGAGCAGTACTTC,-,TRBV7-8,-,TRBJ2-7
CASSWATGGSTEAFF,TGCGCCAGCAGCTGGGCTACAGGGGGCTCAACTGAAGCTTTCTTT,-,TRBV5-1,TRBD1,TRBJ1-1
CASSQEGGYTEAFF,TGCGCCAGCAGCCAAGAAGGGGGTTACACTGAAGCTTTCTTT,few,TRBV4-3,-,TRBJ1-1
CASSRASGRSGLTYNEQFF,TGTGCCAGTAGCCGAGCTAGCGGGAGGTCTGGTCTAACCTACAATGAGCAGTTCTTC,-,TRBV19,TRBD2,TRBJ2-1
CASSPDRNQPQHF,TGTGCCAGCTCACCAGACAGAAATCAGCCCCAGCATTTT,-,TRBV18,-,TRBJ1-5
CASSAGQLEYNSPLHF,TGTGCCAGTAGTGCGGGACAGCTCGAATATAATTCACCCCTCCACTTT,-,TRBV19,TRBD1,TRBJ1-6
CASSPRNSNTGELFF,TGTGCCAGCAGCCCTCGCAATTCTAACACCGGGGAGCTGTTTTTT,-,TRBV11-2,-,TRBJ2-2
CSVEGTERGETQYF,TGCAGCGTTGAAGGGACAGAGAGAGGGGAGACCCAGTACTTC,-,TRBV29-1,-,TRBJ2-5
CASSLPSDTGELFF,TGTGCCAGCAGCTTGCCTAGTGACACCGGGGAGCTGTTTTTT,-,TRBV5-5,-,TRBJ2-2
CASSRTYEQYF,TGTGCCAGCAGTCGAACCTACGAGCAGTACTTC,few,TRBV3-1/TRBV3-2,-,TRBJ2-7
CASSEERETLVQTQYF,TGTGCCAGCAGTGAAGAGCGGGAGACGTTAGTGCAGACCCAGTACTTC,-,TRBV6-1,TRBD2,TRBJ2-5
CASTLRSSAFF,TGTGCCAGCACCCTAAGGTCATCGGCTTTCTTT,-,TRBV2,-,TRBJ1-1
CASSTTSGNTIYF,TGTGCCAGTAGTACCACCTCTGGAAACACCATATATTTT,-,TRBV19,-,TRBJ1-3
CASSLTGGPSTYNEQFF,TGTGCCAGCAGCTTAACTGGCGGGCCGTCGACCTACAATGAGCAGTTCTTC,-,TRBV7-2,-,TRBJ2-1
CASTRDRASYNEQFF,TGTGCCAGCACCCGGGACAGGGCGTCCTACAATGAGCAGTTCTTC,-,TRBV27,TRBD1,TRBJ2-1
CASSPQGDTEAFF,TGTGCCAGCAGCCCCCAAGGGGACACTGAAGCTTTCTTT,-,TRBV7-9,-,TRBJ1-1
CASSLRLAGIYEQYF,TGTGCCAGCAGCTTAAGGTTAGCGGGGATCTACGAGCAGTACTTC,-,TRBV7-8,TRBD2,TRBJ2-7
CASSQSDRGPLSGNTIYF,TGCGCCAGCAGTCAATCAGATAGGGGACCCCTCTCTGGAAACACCATATATTTT,-,TRBV23-1,-,TRBJ1-3
CASNPGSSYNSPLHF,TGTGCCAGCAACCCAGGGAGCTCCTATAATTCACCCCTCCACTTT,-,TRBV6-5,-,TRBJ1-6
CASSPRLGLAGQNNEQFF,TGTGCCAGCAGCCCCCGATTGGGACTAGCGGGACAAAACAATGAGCAGTTCTTC,-,TRBV7-3,TRBD2,TRBJ2-1
CASSLGGTEYNEQFF,TGCGCCAGCAGCTTGGGAGGGACAGAATACAATGAGCAGTTCTTC,-,TRBV5-1,TRBD1,TRBJ2-1
CASSLDLGRGPGEQYF,TGTGCCAGCAGCTTAGATCTGGGTAGGGGCCCGGGCGAGCAGTACTTC,-,TRBV11-2,-,TRBJ2-7
CASSVGALGEKAFF,TGTGCCAGCAGCGTTGGCGCACTGGGAGAAAAAGCTTTCTTT,-,TRBV9,-,TRBJ1-1
CASSYSRRAGYDMNTEAFF,TGTGCCAGCAGTTACTCGAGGCGGGCCGGATATGATATGAACACTGAAGCTTTCTTT,-,TRBV6-2/TRBV6-3,-,TRBJ1-1
CASSPLGSTDTQYF,TGTGCCAGCAGCCCCCTAGGGTCCACAGATACGCAGTATTTT,-,TRBV7-8,-,TRBJ2-3
CASRPGQGNTEAFF,TGTGCCAGCAGACCGGGACAGGGGAACACTGAAGCTTTCTTT,-,TRBV25-1,TRBD1,TRBJ1-1
CASSLVGADTAYEQYF,TGTGCCAGCAGCTTAGTCGGGGCCGACACGGCCTACGAGCAGTACTTC,-,TRBV11-3,-,TRBJ2-7
CASSPFLDLSRGGNTGELFF,TGTGCCAGCAGCCCATTTCTCGATCTCTCCCGGGGGGGGAACACCGGGGAGCTGTTTTTT,-,TRBV3-1/TRBV3-2,TRBD2,TRBJ2-2
CASSQGGEQFF,TGCGCCAGCAGCCAAGGTGGGGAGCAGTTCTTC,few,TRBV4-1,-,TRBJ2-1
CASSQDPWGGDYGYTF,TGCGCCAGCAGCCAAGATCCGTGGGGGGGGGACTATGGCTACACCTTC,-,TRBV4-3,-,TRBJ1-2
CASSLVADLYNEQFF,TGTGCCAGCAGCTTAGTGGCGGACCTCTACAATGAGCAGTTCTTC,-,TRBV7-2,-,TRBJ2-1
CASSLGVQGGQYF,TGCGCCAGCAGCTTGGGGGTACAGGGCGGGCAGTACTTC,-,TRBV5-1,-,TRBJ2-7
CSVKDRADYEQYF,TGCAGCGTAAAGGACAGGGCCGACTACGAGCAGTACTTC,-,TRBV29-1,TRBD1,TRBJ2-7
CASSVLAVNTGELFF,TGTGCCAGCAGCGTCTTAGCGGTAAACACCGGGGAGCTGTTTTTT,once,TRBV9,-,TRBJ2-2
CASSMDRLTEAFF,TGCGCCAGCAGTATGGACAGGCTCACTGAAGCTTTCTTT,-,TRBV10-1,TRBD1,TRBJ1-1
CASSYGRGPGISGNTIYF,TGTGCCAGCAGTTACGGTCGGGGGCCGGGCATCTCTGGAAACACCATATATTTT,-,TRBV6-2/TRBV6-3,-,TRBJ1-3
CASSPSRGEQFF,TGTGCCAGCAGTCCTTCCCGGGGTGAGCAGTTCTTC,-,TRBV28,-,TRBJ2-1